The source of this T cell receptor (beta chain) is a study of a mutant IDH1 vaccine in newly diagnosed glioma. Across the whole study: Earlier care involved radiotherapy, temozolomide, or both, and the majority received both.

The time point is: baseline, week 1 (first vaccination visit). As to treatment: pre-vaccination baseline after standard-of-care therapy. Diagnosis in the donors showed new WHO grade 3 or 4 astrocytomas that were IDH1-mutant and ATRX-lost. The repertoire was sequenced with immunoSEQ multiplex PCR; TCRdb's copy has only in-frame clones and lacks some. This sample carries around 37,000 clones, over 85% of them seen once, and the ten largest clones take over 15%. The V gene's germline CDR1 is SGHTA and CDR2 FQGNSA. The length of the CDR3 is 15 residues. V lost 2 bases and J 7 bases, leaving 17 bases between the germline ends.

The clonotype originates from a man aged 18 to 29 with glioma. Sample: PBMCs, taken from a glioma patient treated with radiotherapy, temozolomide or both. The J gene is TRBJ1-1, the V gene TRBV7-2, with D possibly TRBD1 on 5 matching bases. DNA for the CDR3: TGTGCCAGCAGCTTAAGGGGATTGGTTGGGAGTGAAGCTTTCTTT. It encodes CASSLRGLVGSEAFF.